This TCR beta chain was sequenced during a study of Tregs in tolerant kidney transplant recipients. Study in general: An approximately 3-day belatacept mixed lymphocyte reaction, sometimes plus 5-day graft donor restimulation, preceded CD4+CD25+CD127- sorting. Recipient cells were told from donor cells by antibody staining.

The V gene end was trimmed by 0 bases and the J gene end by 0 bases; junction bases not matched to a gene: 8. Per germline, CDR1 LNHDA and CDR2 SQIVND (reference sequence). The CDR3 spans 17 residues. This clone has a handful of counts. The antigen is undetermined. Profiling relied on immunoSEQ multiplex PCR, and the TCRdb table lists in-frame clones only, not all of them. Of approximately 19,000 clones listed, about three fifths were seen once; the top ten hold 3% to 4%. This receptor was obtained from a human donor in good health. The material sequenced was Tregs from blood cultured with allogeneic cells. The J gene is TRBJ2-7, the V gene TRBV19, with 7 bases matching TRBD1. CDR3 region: CASSIDLGGASSYEQYF. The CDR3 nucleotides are TGTGCCAGTAGTATAGATCTAGGGGGCGCAAGCTCCTACGAGCAGTACTTC.